This TCR beta chain is from a study of OX40 agonist ivuxolimab in advanced cancers. Using immunoSEQ multiplex PCR, the repertoire was profiled, and TCRdb retains in-frame clones only, with some absent. The sample has tens of thousands of clones, about 93% seen once. The source of this sequence is an adult with an advanced solid tumor such as melanoma, head and neck, liver or kidney cancer. Sequencing was performed on CD4+ or CD8+ T cells sorted from blood, taken in a trial of the OX40 agonist ivuxolimab.

The CDR3 protein is CASTETGGRTFF. CDR3 sequence (DNA): TGTGCCAGCACCGAGACAGGGGGCAGGACTTTCTTT. The chain carries TRBV11-2 and TRBJ1-1; 10 nucleotides line up with TRBD1. Trimming removed 7 bases from V and 12 bases from J; junction bases left unmatched: 8. The CDR3 extends over 12 amino acids. Per the germline V gene, CDR1 is SGHAT and CDR2 is FQNNGV.